This T cell receptor (beta chain) appears in the sequencing data of a study of T cell repertoires in cytomegalovirus infection. About the study: Public TCR beta signatures provided an indication of both CMV infection and a matching HLA type.

TCRdb independently ran MiXCR on the reads; one entry per CDR3 protein. The sample includes around 300,000 distinct CDR3 sequences, more than 20% of them seen just once. Whole-study findings and limits: In two of eight donors, the top clonotype was HLA-C-restricted CMV-specific. Carriers of CMV and the relevant HLA type were discriminated by public TCR beta frequency.

This CDR3 has 16 residues. The germline V and J ends were trimmed by 3 bases and 6 bases, with 23 bases remaining between them. CDR1 is DFQATT, CDR2 SNEGSKA, per germline (reference sequence). Turning to this clonotype: Its antigen is unidentified.

V usage is TRBV20-1 and J usage is TRBJ1-2, with D maybe TRBD1 (5 bases). The sample taken for sequencing was PBMCs. This TCR came from a human donor in good health (CMV status not recorded). Some clones in this sample may be carry-over from other donors' samples. The CDR3 DNA reads TGCAGTGCTAGCCTGCGCAGGGAGGTCGAATCGCATGGCTACACCTTC. Translated, it gives CSASLRREVESHGYTF.